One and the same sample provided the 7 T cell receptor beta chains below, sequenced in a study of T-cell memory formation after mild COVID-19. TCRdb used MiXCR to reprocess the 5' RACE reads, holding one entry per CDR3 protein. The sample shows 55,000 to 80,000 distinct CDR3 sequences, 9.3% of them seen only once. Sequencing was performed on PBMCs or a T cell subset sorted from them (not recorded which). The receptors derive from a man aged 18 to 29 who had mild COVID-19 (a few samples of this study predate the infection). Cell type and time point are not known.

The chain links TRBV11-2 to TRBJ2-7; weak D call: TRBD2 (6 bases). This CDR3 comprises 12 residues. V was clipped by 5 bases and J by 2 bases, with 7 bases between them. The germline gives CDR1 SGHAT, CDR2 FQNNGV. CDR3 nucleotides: TGTGCCAGCAGCCGGGGGACCTACGAGCAGTACTTC. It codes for CASSRGTYEQYF.

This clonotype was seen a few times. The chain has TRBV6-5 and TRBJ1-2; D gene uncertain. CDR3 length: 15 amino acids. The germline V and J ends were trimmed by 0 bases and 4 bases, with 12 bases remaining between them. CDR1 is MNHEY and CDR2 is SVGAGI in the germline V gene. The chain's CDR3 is CASSYSDRIPYGYTF. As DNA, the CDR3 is TGTGCCAGCAGTTACTCAGACCGGATCCCCTATGGCTACACCTTC.

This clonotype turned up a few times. CDR3 in DNA: TGCGCCAGCAGCTCGGGGACAGGCACCAGCTCTGGAAACACCATATATTTT. Amino acid sequence: CASSSGTGTSSGNTIYF. The chain recombines TRBV5-1 with TRBJ1-3; 8 positions agree with TRBD1. V shed 3 bases, J shed 0 bases, and the junction held 8 bases outside the gene matches. Germline CDR1 SGHRS, CDR2 YFSETQ. The CDR3 is 17 residues long.

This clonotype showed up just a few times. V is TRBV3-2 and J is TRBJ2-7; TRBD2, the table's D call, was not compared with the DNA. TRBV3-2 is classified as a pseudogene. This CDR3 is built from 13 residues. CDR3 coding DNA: TGTGCCAGCAGCCAGCGGGGGAGGCTCGAGCAGTACGTC. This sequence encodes CASSQRGRLEQYV.

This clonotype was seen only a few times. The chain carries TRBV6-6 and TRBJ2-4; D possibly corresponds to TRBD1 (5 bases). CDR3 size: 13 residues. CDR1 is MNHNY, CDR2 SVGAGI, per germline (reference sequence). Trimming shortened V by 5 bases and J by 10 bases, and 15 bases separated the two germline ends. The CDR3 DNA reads TGTGCCAGCAGTCCCCAAGGACAAGTTATTCAGTACTTC. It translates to CASSPQGQVIQYF.

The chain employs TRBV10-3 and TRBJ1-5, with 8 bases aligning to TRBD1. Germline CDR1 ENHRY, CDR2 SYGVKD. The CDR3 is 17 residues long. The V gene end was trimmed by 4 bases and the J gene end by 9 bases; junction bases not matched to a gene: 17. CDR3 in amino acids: CAISVGQNGGGQGPQHF. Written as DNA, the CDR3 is TGTGCCATCAGTGTAGGGCAGAATGGGGGCGGACAGGGGCCCCAGCATTTT.

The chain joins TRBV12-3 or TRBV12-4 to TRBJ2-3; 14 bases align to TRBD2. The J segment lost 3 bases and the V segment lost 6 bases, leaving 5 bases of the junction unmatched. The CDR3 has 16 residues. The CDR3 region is CASRPRLAGGTDTQYF. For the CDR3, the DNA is TGTGCCAGCAGGCCCAGACTAGCGGGGGGGACAGATACGCAGTATTTT.